This T cell receptor (beta chain) originates from a study of beta chain features in type 1 diabetes. Looking at the study overall: Cell yields, gender and age were similar in healthy donors and patients. Study conclusions and caveats: The question left open here concerned HLA type influencing TCRB rearrangement. Diminished insertions and augmented deletions at VDJ junctions characterized type 1 diabetes patients.

This clone came up many times. Its specificity is unknown. Cell sorting via CD45RO/CCR7/CD25/CD127/CD95/CD27 was performed to obtain CD4+ naive, central memory, regulatory and stem cell-like memory cells. Germline values: CDR1 MGHDK, CDR2 SYGVNS. The CDR3 length is 13 residues. Trimming pared 2 bases from V and 3 bases from J, leaving 8 bases between. All of the isolated RNA was reverse transcribed, so expressed TCRB transcripts were sequenced. Sequencing used immunoSEQ multiplex PCR; TCRdb keeps in-frame clones, though not all of them. This sample carries 150,000 or so clones, about a tenth of them seen once, and the ten largest clones take 0.6% to 0.8%.

The chain joins TRBV25-1 to TRBJ2-7; D is unclear. The clonotype comes from a man between 18 and 29 years old in good health. Sequencing input: central memory CD4+ T cells from blood. CDR3 DNA: TGTGCCAGCAGTGAACCCGGGTACTACGAGCAGTACTTC. Its protein is CASSEPGYYEQYF.